This entry is about one T cell receptor beta chain. Its antigen has not been determined. Base qualities are missing; no much larger clone stands one base away. Inclusive of the bounding cysteine and phenylalanine, the CDR3 is 18 residues long. Only the CDR3 part of the read is kept: 54 bases, read in frame from the first base. The germline V gene specifies MGHRA as CDR1 and YSYEKL as CDR2. V and J lose 0 bases and 2 bases, and a span of 17 bases separates them. The data originate from a study of shared clonotypes between healthy human individuals (dated by TCRdb to 2020 to 2021). With respect to the entire study: The cohort comprised a couple of women and a few men aged 18 to 49 years. For each donor, three plates each were used for CD4 naive and CD4 memory, two plates were used for CD8 naive, and one plate was used for CD8 memory. To estimate repertoire size and how much clonotypes are shared between individuals, the study performed deep sequencing of blood TCR repertoires from 4 to 6 healthy adults. To increase sequencing depth and limit assay-specific biases, different laboratories used diverse techniques to prepare libraries and sequence TCR repertoires. Between about 0.9 and 9 billion PBMCs per donor were obtained by leukapheresis. Beyond this particular receptor, the publication reports: Pairwise subsampling indicated that sequencing depth was expected to affect the degree of clonotype sharing among donors. Naive subsets generally had larger estimated clonotype richness than memory subsets did. Sampling was restricted to blood, and TCR repertoires in tissues likely differ from the TCR repertoires found in blood. About 5% of naive CD4, 3.5% of naive CD8, approximately 2% of memory CD4, and more than 0.35% of memory CD8 clonotypes were shared across a few donors. The genetic and exposure-history diversity represented was limited by the small number of donors. Even with the large sequencing depth, rarefaction of the sorted-subset datasets indicated that sequencing was incomplete. Clonotypes shared by all four sorted-subset donors showed higher generation probabilities than non-shared clonotypes.

Using the deep immunoSEQ assay, TCR CDR3 regions were amplified from genomic DNA by multiplex PCR. Genomic DNA extracted from each cell subset was distributed evenly over all wells of several immunoSEQ 96-well plates, and each plate served as one replicate. Each replicate PCR for sorted subsets received around 200 ng genomic DNA, equal to around 32,000 T cell genomes. Purified libraries were measured with a Qubit 3.0 fluorometer, size-checked on a Bioanalyzer 2100, and measured again with the KAPA Library Quantification kit. Every immunoSEQ 96-well plate was sequenced on a dedicated single-read 150-cycle Illumina NextSeq 550 flow cell. The original methods were these. Because the immunoSEQ output held only junctional sequences and lacked quality scores, the filtering could not match the filtering applied to full-length reads. Sequences were annotated with PyIR, a Python wrapper for IgBLAST v1.9, using IMGT germline references to assign V/J genes and CDR3. Reads with weak V/J assignments (E-value above 1e-6), missing CDR3, stop codons, out-of-frame junctions, or ambiguous translated residues were removed. V3J clonotypes were defined by identical inferred V gene, J gene, and CDR3 amino acid sequence. The percentage overlap between two repertoires was calculated by dividing the number of shared unique clonotypes by the size of the smaller repertoire. Three approaches were used to assess repertoire richness: RTK rarefaction, the Chao1 estimator, and Recon v2.1 estimates of unobserved clonotypes. Generation probabilities for all TCRbeta clonotypes obtained by the gDNA method from several donors were computed using OLGA. TCRdb holds this immuneACCESS table with in-frame rearrangements only. Some clones are missing; in checked studies, unresolved V genes explain under half, and the rest has no known cause. Clone size and V and J calls were adopted from that table, with D and trimming inferred from the DNA. For this sample the table gives just over 2,000,000 clones, of which around 96% were detected only once. The ten largest clones represent 0.85% to 1.2% of the sample.

CD8 naive samples were obtained by positive selection for CCR7 among CD45RO-negative cells, yielding a CD45RA+CCR7+ population from which TemRA cells were excluded. The donors were healthy, HIV-negative adults who had no recently reported acute infections or vaccinations. Every donor was a Caucasian adult living in Nashville, Tennessee, USA. After blood collection by leukapheresis, PBMCs were isolated using Ficoll-Histopaque density gradient centrifugation and then cryopreserved in the vapor phase of liquid nitrogen. Analytical flow cytometry was used to check the purity and quantity of each magnetically sorted T cell population. From each sorted fraction, genomic DNA was isolated and quantified by UV absorbance on a Nanodrop 2000c.

This chain is built from TRBV4-1 and TRBJ2-1, with the D gene not confidently named. The sequenced sample was naive CD8+ T cells sorted from blood. This specimen's cell subset or site label, interpreted: CD45RA+CCR7+. The clonotype originates from a man between 18 and 29 years old in good health. The CDR3 loop reads CASSQESPTGYAYNEQFF. The nucleotides are TGCGCCAGCAGCCAAGAGTCCCCGACTGGGTATGCCTACAATGAGCAGTTCTTC.